This T cell receptor (beta chain) was found in a study of blood T cells in healthy people across ages. Study-level results: Nothing was known about donor CMV status, and this possibly confounded expanded clonotype changes.

A sample-barcoded 5' primer and a J-beta primer mix were used in a second PCR of roughly 7 to 11 cycles. Samples each returned at least 3 million CDR3-containing paired-end reads. Using its own MiXCR run on the 5' RACE reads, TCRdb lists one record per CDR3 protein. The data hold about 800,000 distinct CDR3 sequences, with 20% to 30% observed a single time. The CDR3 covers 16 residues. V dropped 0 bases and J dropped 1 base, with 12 bases sitting between them. Germline CDR1 reads LGHNA; CDR2 reads YSLEER. Details on this clonotype: The antigen is not known.

Every participating donor contributed 8 to 10 milliliters of peripheral blood through a draw. These data were likewise used in another study, on T cells of mothers and their children.

The sequence derives from a boy aged 5-17 years in good health. The chain recombines TRBV4-3 with TRBJ2-5; D may be TRBD1 or TRBD2 (5 bases each). The material sequenced was blood. For the CDR3, the DNA is TGCGCCAGCAGCCAAGATCCGGGGCTGGGCCAAGAGACCCAGTACTTC. Its translation is CASSQDPGLGQETQYF.